This is a list of T cell receptor beta chains from one sample in a study of OX40 agonist ivuxolimab in advanced cancers. This table comes from immunoSEQ multiplex PCR, and its TCRdb copy is limited to in-frame clones, with some not included. Among about 63,000 clones, around 90% were seen once, and the ten largest hold about 0.63%. The material sequenced was CD4+ or CD8+ T cells sorted from blood, taken in a trial of the OX40 agonist ivuxolimab. The receptors stem from an adult with an advanced solid tumor such as melanoma, head and neck, liver or kidney cancer. Each CDR3 is given with its conserved first and last residue. The order of the fields is V gene, clone size, D gene, J gene, CDR3 protein, CDR3 DNA. D genes are given only for firm matches. The listing skips clone size in some rows; elsewhere it reads once, few, many or a size class.

>TRBV19|NA|TRBD1|TRBJ2-3
CASSQGGPTDTQYF
TGTGCCAGTAGTCAAGGGGGCCCCACAGATACGCAGTATTTT
>TRBV27|NA|NA|TRBJ2-7
CASQLSSLSYEQYF
TGTGCCTCCCAGTTGAGTAGCCTATCCTACGAGCAGTACTTC
>TRBV10-2|NA|NA|TRBJ2-3
CASEGDPDTQYF
TGCGCCAGCGAGGGGGACCCAGATACGCAGTATTTT
>TRBV27|NA|NA|TRBJ1-1
CASAKRRGPNTEAFF
TGTGCCAGCGCAAAAAGGAGGGGCCCGAACACTGAAGCTTTCTTT
>TRBV25-1|NA|NA|TRBJ1-5
CASSEFNINQPQHF
TGTGCCAGCAGTGAATTCAATATAAATCAGCCCCAGCATTTT
>TRBV11-1|NA|TRBD1|TRBJ2-5
CASSPRDREETQYF
TGTGCCAGCAGCCCCCGGGACAGAGAAGAGACCCAGTACTTC
>TRBV21-1|NA|NA|TRBJ2-5
CASTFLQGLETQYF
TGTGCCAGCACTTTCCTCCAGGGTCTGGAGACCCAGTACTTC
>TRBV11-2|NA|NA|TRBJ1-4
CASSSREGARVEKLFF
TGTGCCAGCAGCTCCCGGGAAGGCGCAAGGGTTGAAAAACTGTTTTTT
>TRBV19|NA|NA|TRBJ2-3
CASSPRQSSTDTQYF
TGTGCCAGTAGTCCCAGACAAAGTAGCACAGATACGCAGTATTTT
>TRBV13|NA|TRBD2|TRBJ2-1
CASSFRLAPQFF
TGTGCCAGCAGCTTTCGACTAGCGCCGCAGTTCTTC
>TRBV28|NA|TRBD1|TRBJ2-5
CASSPGDRTWETQYF
TGTGCCAGCAGCCCCGGGGACAGGACATGGGAGACCCAGTACTTC
>TRBV5-1|NA|TRBD2|TRBJ2-3
CASSLVAGGPSQDTQYF
TGCGCCAGCAGCTTGGTAGCGGGAGGGCCGAGTCAGGATACGCAGTATTTT
>TRBV6-1|medium-sized|NA|TRBJ2-1
CASSRNNEQFF
TGTGCCAGCAGTCGAAACAATGAGCAGTTCTTC
>TRBV6-1|NA|NA|TRBJ2-5
CANKIGETQYF
TGTGCCAACAAGATTGGAGAGACCCAGTACTTC
>TRBV4-2|NA|NA|TRBJ1-3
CASSSRPAPGNTIYF
TGTGCCAGCAGCTCTAGGCCAGCCCCAGGAAACACCATATATTTT